These T cell receptor beta chains were read from a single sample in a study of blood T cell repertoires in COVID-19. Method: immunoSEQ multiplex PCR; TCRdb's copy keeps in-frame clones and lacks some. There are roughly 390,000 clones in the sample; about 90% occur only once, and 8.5% to 12% lies in the top ten. Sequencing was carried out using peripheral blood. Every receptor here comes from a woman younger than 45 with COVID-19, enrolled during active disease. Each CDR3 is given with its conserved first and last residue. D genes are given only for firm matches. Not every row has a clone size; where given, it reads once, few, many or a size class.

clone_size | j_call | v_call | d_call | cdr3_nt | cdr3_aa
once | TRBJ2-2 | TRBV18 | . | TGTGCCAGCTCACCACTGGGGCAGGTTGATAGCACCGGGGAGCTGTTTTTT | CASSPLGQVDSTGELFF
. | TRBJ1-5 | TRBV2 | . | TGTGCCAGCAGTGCATTTCGGGAAAGCAATCAGCCCCAGCATTTT | CASSAFRESNQPQHF
. | TRBJ2-3 | TRBV2 | TRBD2 | TGTGCCAGCAGGGTTAGCGGGGGCACAGATACGCAGTATTTT | CASRVSGGTDTQYF
once | TRBJ2-7 | TRBV21-1 | . | TGTGCCAGCAGCCCCCGGGACTACCCCTACGAGCAGTACTTC | CASSPRDYPYEQYF
once | TRBJ2-6 | TRBV6-4 | . | TGTGCCAGCAGCGATGGGGGGGCGCTTGGGGCCAACGTCCTGACTTTC | CASSDGGALGANVLTF
. | TRBJ2-3 | TRBV9 | TRBD2 | TGTGCCAGCAGCGTAGCAGCTAGCGGGAGCACAGATACGCAGTATTTT | CASSVAASGSTDTQYF
. | TRBJ2-7 | TRBV5-1 | TRBD2 | TGCGCCAGCAGCCCGGGACTAGCGGGACCCTACGAGCAGTACTTC | CASSPGLAGPYEQYF
. | TRBJ2-3 | TRBV2 | . | TGTGCCAGCAGTGAGGCTAGCACAGATACGCAGTATTTT | CASSEASTDTQYF
. | TRBJ2-7 | TRBV2 | . | TGTGCCAGCACTCAGGGGTCTGGGGAGCAGTACTTC | CASTQGSGEQYF
. | TRBJ2-1 | TRBV29-1 | TRBD1 | TGCAGCGTTGGACAGGGGGGTTACAATGAGCAGTTCTTC | CSVGQGGYNEQFF
. | TRBJ2-7 | TRBV4-3 | TRBD2 | TGCGCCAGCAGCCAAGTTAGCGGGATTAACGAGCAGTACTTC | CASSQVSGINEQYF
. | TRBJ2-1 | TRBV7-9 | TRBD2 | TGTGCCAGCAGCTTAGGGACTAGCGGGAGGGCCAATGAGCAGTTCTTC | CASSLGTSGRANEQFF
. | TRBJ2-7 | TRBV28 | . | TGTGCCAGCAGTGCCGGGGTACCCTACGAGCAGTACTTC | CASSAGVPYEQYF
. | TRBJ2-7 | TRBV5-1 | . | TGCGCCAGCAGCTTGGGTCTGGGGGCGGAAGAGCAGTACTTC | CASSLGLGAEEQYF
once | TRBJ1-4 | TRBV6-2/TRBV6-3 | . | TGTGCCAGCAGTTACGAGGCACTTTATGAAAAACTGTTTTTT | CASSYEALYEKLFF
few | TRBJ2-7 | TRBV5-5 | . | TGTGCCAGCAGCCGGGACACCTACGAGCAGTACTTC | CASSRDTYEQYF
. | TRBJ2-2 | TRBV19 | . | TGTGCCAGTAGTCGGAGGACCGGGGAGCTGTTTTTT | CASSRRTGELFF
. | TRBJ1-5 | TRBV6-1 | . | TGTGCCAGCAGTGACCTCGATCAGCCCCAGCATTTT | CASSDLDQPQHF
. | TRBJ2-1 | TRBV7-3 | TRBD1 | TGTGCCAGCAGCTTGGACAGGAGTGCCTACAATGAGCAGTTCTTC | CASSLDRSAYNEQFF
. | TRBJ1-5 | TRBV20-1 | . | TGCAGTGCTAGTTTGGGGGCGGACCCCAATCAGCCCCAGCATTTT | CSASLGADPNQPQHF
. | TRBJ2-7 | TRBV27 | TRBD2 | TGTGCCAGCAGTCCCTCCCCGACTAGCCGAAACGAGCAGTACTTC | CASSPSPTSRNEQYF
. | TRBJ2-5 | TRBV4-3 | TRBD2 | TGCGCCAGCAGCCAAGAGCCTAGCGGGAGGGGTGAGACCCAGTACTTC | CASSQEPSGRGETQYF
. | TRBJ2-5 | TRBV6-2/TRBV6-3 | . | TGTGCCAGCAGTTACCGGAGGGTCCAAGAGACCCAGTACTTC | CASSYRRVQETQYF
. | TRBJ2-2 | TRBV19 | TRBD2 | TGTGCCAGTAGTATAAGAGCGGGATACGCGAACACCGGGGAGCTGTTTTTT | CASSIRAGYANTGELFF
. | TRBJ2-3 | TRBV25-1 | TRBD1 | TGTGCCAGCAGTGAAAGACAGGGAAGCACAGATACGCAGTATTTT | CASSERQGSTDTQYF
. | TRBJ1-1 | TRBV28 | TRBD1 | TGTGCCAGCAGTCCCCCCGGGACAGGGAACACTGAAGCTTTCTTT | CASSPPGTGNTEAFF
. | TRBJ1-1 | TRBV19 | . | TGTGCCAGTAGTATTCGGCAGGTGAACACTGAAGCTTTCTTT | CASSIRQVNTEAFF
once | TRBJ1-1 | TRBV18 | TRBD1 | TGTGCCAGCTCATCAGGGGGGAACACTGAAGCTTTCTTT | CASSSGGNTEAFF
. | TRBJ1-4 | TRBV4-1 | TRBD1 | TGCGCCAGCAGCTCGGGCCGACAGGGTAGTGAAAAACTGTTTTTT | CASSSGRQGSEKLFF
. | TRBJ1-1 | TRBV7-2 | . | TGTGCCAGCAGCTTAGGGTACGGGAACACTGAAGCTTTCTTT | CASSLGYGNTEAFF
. | TRBJ1-2 | TRBV28 | TRBD1 | TGTGCCAGCAGTTGGGGGGACAGACTTAGAGGTGGCTACACCTTC | CASSWGDRLRGGYTF
once | TRBJ1-6 | TRBV6-6 | . | TGTGCCAGCAGTACCCAGGGGCCCCATAATTCACCCCTCCACTTT | CASSTQGPHNSPLHF
. | TRBJ1-2 | TRBV7-2 | . | TGTGCCAGCAGCTCGTACAGGGACAATGGCTACACCTTC | CASSSYRDNGYTF